This entry lists 25 T cell receptor beta chains sequenced from one sample in a study of graft-versus-host responses after intestinal transplantation. Data came from immunoSEQ multiplex PCR; TCRdb stores just in-frame clones and leaves some out. Here the sample spans fewer than 100,000 clones, around 86% being singletons. Sample: PBMCs, taken 255 days after intestinal transplant. These receptors were collected from a human patient who received an intestinal transplant, so some T cells may come from the graft donor.

This sequence joins TRBV4-1 and TRBJ1-5, with no clear D. With 0 bases removed from V and 1 base from J, the gap between germline ends came to 7 bases. There are 15 residues in the CDR3. The germline CDR1 and CDR2 sequences are MGHRA and YSYEKL. Here the CDR3 reads CASSQDPQSNQPQHF. The DNA for the CDR3 is TGCGCCAGCAGCCAAGATCCGCAAAGCAATCAGCCCCAGCATTTT.

This clone was counted between two and nine times. The genes are TRBV2 and TRBJ2-1; 15 nucleotides match TRBD2. Germline V CDR1 and CDR2: SNHLY, FYNNEI. The V and J ends lost 2 bases and 10 bases, in that order; junction bases with no gene match: 3. The CDR3 contains 15 residues. The CDR3: CASSEIGLAGGEQFF. CDR3 DNA sequence: TGTGCCAGCAGTGAAATCGGACTAGCGGGAGGGGAGCAGTTCTTC.

This chain uses TRBV28 with TRBJ1-1; D might be TRBD1 (6 bases). The CDR3 totals 13 residues. Germline V lookup: CDR1 MDHEN, CDR2 SYDVKM. With 4 bases removed from V and 1 base from J, the gap between germline ends came to 7 bases. The CDR3 sequence is CASSWTENTEAFF. The CDR3 region has the DNA TGTGCCAGCAGTTGGACAGAGAACACTGAAGCTTTCTTT.

This clone turned up a few times. This chain uses TRBV15 with TRBJ1-2; 9 nucleotides agree with TRBD1. Germline trimming cut 0 bases from V and 5 bases from J; bases unmatched to any gene: 4. The germline CDR1 and CDR2 sequences are LNHNV and YYDKDF (reference sequence). This CDR3 is built from 15 residues. The CDR3 region is CATSRDRQGVYGYTF. The CDR3 DNA reads as TGTGCCACCAGCAGAGACCGACAGGGGGTTTATGGCTACACCTTC.

V is TRBV9 and J is TRBJ2-7; the match to TRBD1 covers 7 bases. In germline, CDR1 is SGDLS, CDR2 YYNGEE. The CDR3 contains 16 residues. V dropped 0 bases and J dropped 3; count of bases not matched to a gene: 9. The CDR3 DNA sequence: TGTGCCAGCAGCGTAGACGGGACAGCCAAGCGCTACGAGCAGTACTTC. Translation gives CASSVDGTAKRYEQYF. The full variable domain, with the rest looked up from reference TRBV9 and TRBJ2-7, is DSGVTQTPKHLITATGQRVTLRCSPRSGDLSVYWYQQSLDQGLQFLIQYYNGEERAKGNILERFSAQQFPDLHSELNLSSLELGDSALYFCASSVDGTAKRYEQYFGPGTRLTVT.

This chain connects TRBV7-3 to TRBJ2-2; 11 positions match TRBD2. The length of the CDR3 is 17 residues. The trim removed 5 bases at V and 5 bases at J, leaving 10 bases unmatched. CDR1 and CDR2 from the germline V gene are SGHTA and FQGTGA. The CDR3 region has the DNA TGTGCCAGCAGCGAGACTAGCGGGGCACAGGGGACCGGGGAGCTGTTTTTT. This translates into CASSETSGAQGTGELFF.

DNA for the CDR3: TGCGCCAGCAGGGTTACGTCAGCCGGGGAGCTGTTTTTT. Translation gives CASRVTSAGELFF. This sequence joins TRBV5-1 and TRBJ2-2, with D uncertain. The germline V and J ends were trimmed by 5 bases and 6 bases, with 11 bases remaining between them. The germline gives CDR1 SGHRS, CDR2 YFSETQ. There are 13 residues in the CDR3.

There are a few counts of this clone. CDR3 DNA sequence: TGTGCCAGCAGTTTATGGGGGACAGGGGGCGCTAATACGCAGTATTTT. Its protein product is CASSLWGTGGANTQYF. The chain carries TRBV28 and TRBJ2-3, with 12 bases lining up with TRBD1. Trimming cost V 0 bases and J 7 bases; bases outside gene matches: 5. Germline V lookup: CDR1 MDHEN, CDR2 SYDVKM. This CDR3 comprises 16 residues.

V usage is TRBV28 and J usage is TRBJ2-5; possible D gene TRBD2, 7 bases. The CDR3 loop spans 15 amino acids. Trimming took 6 bases from V and 7 from J, leaving 21 bases between them. The germline CDR1 and CDR2 sequences are MDHEN and SYDVKM. CDR3 coding DNA: TGTGCCAGCAGCCTGTCGGGGGGCTTATGGGGGACCCAGTACTTC. This gives the protein CASSLSGGLWGTQYF.

V gene TRBV6-6 combines with J gene TRBJ2-1, with 8 positions matching TRBD1. The germline gives CDR1 MNHNY, CDR2 SVGAGI (reference sequence). This CDR3 comprises 14 residues. Trimming took 11 bases from V and 8 from J; bases not matched to a gene: 14. The CDR3 loop is CAVFGGQGMDEQFF. CDR3 nucleotide sequence: TGTGCCGTCTTTGGTGGACAGGGAATGGATGAGCAGTTCTTC.

The chain employs TRBV2 and TRBJ1-4; D remains ambiguous. Between the trimmed V and J ends, which lost 3 bases and 7 bases, there was a span of 12 bases. CDR3 length equals 14 residues. The germline gives CDR1 SNHLY, CDR2 FYNNEI. Here the CDR3 DNA reads TGTGCCAGCAGTGACGAAAGGGTTGGTGAAAAACTGTTTTTT. It specifies CASSDERVGEKLFF.

The rearrangement joins TRBV6-1 to TRBJ2-1, with no clear D. V was shortened by 6 bases and J by 13 bases, with 4 bases between the two germline ends. Germline CDR1 MNHNS, CDR2 SASEGT. The CDR3 totals 8 residues. The CDR3 region is CASSSQFF. The CDR3, as DNA: TGTGCCAGCAGCTCACAGTTCTTC.

The chain recombines TRBV5-4 with TRBJ2-1, with D perhaps matching TRBD1 (5 bases). V dropped 4 bases and J dropped 5 bases, with 16 bases sitting between them. The CDR3 has 15 residues. Germline V lookup: CDR1 SGHNT, CDR2 YYREEE (reference sequence). The CDR3: CASSPDSYYNNEQFF. In DNA, the CDR3 is TGTGCCAGCAGCCCCGACAGCTACTATAACAATGAGCAGTTCTTC.

This clone was observed once. CDR3 protein: CASSNVGLGLADTQYF. CDR3 bases: TGTGCCAGCAGCAACGTAGGACTAGGGTTGGCAGATACGCAGTATTTT. The chain recombines TRBV5-4 with TRBJ2-3, with 7 bases identical to TRBD2. The CDR3 has 16 residues. CDR1 SGHNT and CDR2 YYREEE come from the germline V gene (reference sequence). The trim removed 4 bases at V and 4 bases at J, leaving 12 bases unmatched. The whole variable domain, filled in from reference TRBV5-4 and TRBJ2-3, reads ETGVTQSPTHLIKTRGQQVTLRCSSQSGHNTVSWYQQALGQGPQFIFQYYREEENGRGNFPPRFSGLQFPNYSSELNVNALELDDSALYLCASSNVGLGLADTQYFGPGTRLTVL.

The chain recombines TRBV6-1 with TRBJ2-5; D possibly corresponds to TRBD1 (6 bases). CDR1 is MNHNS and CDR2 is SASEGT in the germline V gene. V was pared by 6 bases and J by 1 base, with 15 bases between. The CDR3 loop spans 15 amino acids. The CDR3 bases are TGTGCCAGCAGAGTGACAGGAACCCCCCAAGAGACCCAGTACTTC. It codes for CASRVTGTPQETQYF.

The rearrangement links TRBV6-5 to TRBJ1-4; D gene ambiguous. Trimming stripped 3 bases from V and 8 bases from J, with 10 bases between. The CDR3 is made up of 13 amino acids. From germline, CDR1 is MNHEY and CDR2 SVGAGI. This CDR3 reads CASSYGRREKLFF. CDR3 bases: TGTGCCAGCAGTTATGGCCGGCGGGAAAAACTGTTTTTT.

The chain has TRBV5-1 and TRBJ2-2; no firm D call. V was cut by 4 bases and J by 5 bases, with 9 bases left in between. This CDR3 contains 13 residues. The germline CDR1 and CDR2 sequences are SGHRS and YFSETQ. The CDR3 loop is CASSPSATGELFF. CDR3 sequence (DNA): TGCGCCAGCAGCCCCAGTGCGACCGGGGAGCTGTTTTTT.

The J gene is TRBJ2-1, the V gene TRBV2; D remains ambiguous. Between the trimmed V and J ends, which lost 6 bases and 7 bases, there was a span of 19 bases. Germline-derived CDR1 and CDR2 are SNHLY and FYNNEI. This CDR3 region has 15 residues. The chain's CDR3 is CASREPNPEINEQFF. CDR3 DNA sequence: TGTGCCAGCAGAGAACCGAACCCTGAGATAAATGAGCAGTTCTTC.

The chain couples TRBV6-1 to TRBJ2-5; tentative D call: TRBD2 (7 bases). V was clipped by 11 bases and J by 2 bases, with 12 bases between them. Germline lookup yields CDR1 MNHNS and CDR2 SASEGT. The CDR3 contains 12 residues. CDR3 residues: CASRGGQETQYF. The CDR3, as DNA: TGTGCCTCTAGGGGGGGTCAAGAGACCCAGTACTTC.

This chain uses TRBV5-4 with TRBJ2-7; the D gene is possibly TRBD1 (7 bases). CDR3 length: 14 residues. V gave up 4 bases and J gave up 3 bases, with 14 bases separating them. Per germline, CDR1 SGHNT and CDR2 YYREEE (reference sequence). For the CDR3, the DNA is TGTGCCAGCAGCCCGGGGGACAGCCACTACGAGCAGTACTTC. The encoded protein is CASSPGDSHYEQYF.

This clone occurred once. The chain carries TRBV5-1 and TRBJ2-7; D unresolved. Germline V gene lookup returns CDR1 SGHRS and CDR2 YFSETQ. This CDR3 is built from 14 residues. V lost 0 bases to trimming and J lost 3 bases, with 10 bases between them. CDR3: CASSLEAANYEQYF. The CDR3 nucleotides are TGCGCCAGCAGCTTGGAGGCAGCTAACTACGAGCAGTACTTC.

The chain uses TRBV7-9 and TRBJ2-6; possibly TRBD1 for D (5 bases). V was trimmed by 1 base and J by 4 bases, leaving 8 bases between them. The CDR3 sequence is 15 residues long. Germline lookup yields CDR1 SEHNR and CDR2 FQNEAQ (reference sequence). The CDR3 loop reads CASSLVRAGANVLTF. CDR3 DNA: TGTGCCAGCAGCTTAGTCAGGGCGGGGGCCAACGTCCTGACTTTC.

Concerning this clone itself: In the same sample, other DNA sequences code for this CDR3. This chain uses TRBV5-1 with TRBJ2-2, with D unclear. Germline lookup yields CDR1 SGHRS and CDR2 YFSETQ. This CDR3 has 14 residues. V dropped 4 bases and J dropped 7 bases, with 14 bases sitting between them. This CDR3 is CASSLFLGSGELFF. The CDR3 DNA sequence: TGCGCCAGCAGCCTCTTCCTTGGTAGCGGGGAGCTGTTTTTT. Looking up the rest from reference TRBV5-1 and TRBJ2-2 gives the full variable domain: KAGVTQTPRYLIKTRGQQVTLSCSPISGHRSVSWYQQTPGQGLQFLFEYFSETQRNKGNFPGRFSGRQFSNSRSEMNVSTLELGDSALYLCASSLFLGSGELFFGEGSRLTVL.

The chain uses TRBV7-2 and TRBJ2-5; TRBD2 matches at 12 bases. CDR3 length equals 14 residues. Trimming removed 5 bases from V and 5 bases from J; junction bases left unmatched: 3. CDR1 is SGHTA and CDR2 is FQGNSA in the germline V gene. CDR3 bases: TGTGCCAGCAGCAAGGGGACTAGCGGGGAGACCCAGTACTTC. This encodes CASSKGTSGETQYF.

This chain connects TRBV27 to TRBJ2-1; unclear D gene. CDR1 and CDR2 (germline): MNHEY, SMNVEV (reference sequence). V was pared by 7 bases and J by 5 bases, with 12 bases between. CDR3 length: 13 amino acids. This chain's CDR3 is CASTIGGNNEQFF. The CDR3 nucleotides are TGTGCCAGCACAATCGGCGGAAACAATGAGCAGTTCTTC.